This T cell receptor beta chain was captured in a study of cytomegalovirus exposure and HLA in healthy donors. To note about this clone: Its matching antigen is unknown.

Broader study findings: Analysis was performed later, and it showed HLA-associated TCR beta chains to be more clonally expanded than equally common others. Within the data, a cluster of highly shared sequence variants was likely a sequencing artifact.

60 Vbeta and 13 Jbeta primers were used in PCR. The method was immunoSEQ multiplex PCR; TCRdb's version includes in-frame clones alone and lacks a portion of them. This sample has roughly 150,000 clones, with around 78% found just once. The sequence derives from a middle-aged man in good health and CMV-seronegative. The sample taken for sequencing was PBMCs.

The CDR3 DNA is TGTGCCAGCAGCGGACAGGGTCAATACGAGCAGTACTTC. Amino acids: CASSGQGQYEQYF. The chain combines TRBV6-1 with TRBJ2-7, with 8 bases matching TRBD1. The CDR3 runs to 13 residues. From germline, CDR1 is MNHNS and CDR2 SASEGT. Trimming at V came to 6 bases and at J to 4 bases, leaving 5 bases not matched to a gene.